The 17 T cell receptor beta chains below were found in one sample sequenced in a study of CD8+ T cells in alopecia areata. Following extraction, RNA underwent reverse transcription to cDNA, which served as the sequencing template. Here immunoSEQ multiplex PCR was the method, and the copy in TCRdb shows in-frame clones only, minus some. The sample has over 150,000 clones, approximately 62% seen once. The specimen comprised CD4+ T cells sorted from blood, sampled at week 0. All receptors derive from a human donor with alopecia areata.

The chain employs TRBV30 and TRBJ1-5, with 8 bases that match TRBD1. The CDR3 sequence is 15 residues long. V lost 1 base, J lost 7 bases, and 9 bases stayed unmatched. CDR1 GTSNPN and CDR2 SVGIG come from the germline V gene (reference sequence). CDR3 loop: CAWSAQDRARQPQHF. The CDR3 region has the DNA TGTGCCTGGAGTGCTCAGGACAGGGCCAGGCAGCCCCAGCATTTT.

This rearrangement joins TRBV29-1 to TRBJ2-3; D remains ambiguous. CDR1 and CDR2 (germline): SQVTM, ANQGSEA. The V end was cut by 8 bases, the J end by 0 bases, with 9 bases between. The CDR3 is made up of 12 amino acids. This CDR3 is CSLSSSTDTQYF. CDR3 bases: TGCAGCTTGAGTTCTAGCACAGATACGCAGTATTTT.

The chain links TRBV5-1 to TRBJ2-6, with unresolved D. The germline V and J ends were trimmed by 1 base and 12 bases, with 14 bases remaining between them. This CDR3 comprises 14 residues. Per germline, CDR1 SGHRS and CDR2 YFSETQ. The DNA for the CDR3 is TGCGCCAGCAGCTTGCTGGCATCCACCCCCGTCCTGACTTTC. Amino acids: CASSLLASTPVLTF.

The chain combines TRBV30 with TRBJ2-5; D ambiguous. This CDR3 has 12 residues. The V gene lost 0 bases and the J gene lost 7 bases, with 9 bases spanning the gap. CDR1 and CDR2 from the germline V gene are GTSNPN and SVGIG (reference sequence). This CDR3 is CAWSVGPGTQYF. The DNA for the CDR3 is TGTGCCTGGAGTGTAGGTCCTGGGACCCAGTACTTC.

V is TRBV29-1 and J is TRBJ1-1; D unresolved. Germline lookup yields CDR1 SQVTM and CDR2 ANQGSEA. The CDR3 consists of 11 residues. Trimming pared 4 bases from V and 7 bases from J, leaving 10 bases between. The CDR3 loop is CSVVGRDEAFF. The CDR3 DNA follows: TGCAGCGTTGTGGGTCGGGATGAAGCTTTCTTT.

The table lists this clone with a count of one. V gene TRBV7-2 combines with J gene TRBJ2-3; D call uncertain. V was clipped by 4 bases and J by 2 bases, with 22 bases between them. The CDR3 has 18 residues. Germline CDR1 is SGHTA and CDR2 is FQGNSA. The CDR3 here is CASSSPPGGLPLTDTQYF. CDR3 sequence (DNA): TGTGCCAGCAGCTCCCCACCGGGTGGGTTACCACTCACAGATACGCAGTATTTT.

This chain joins TRBV12-5 and TRBJ2-7, with 7 bases fitting TRBD1. This CDR3 has 13 residues. Losses at the gene ends were 6 bases for V and 2 bases for J; bases not matched to a gene: 4. The germline V gene has CDR1 LGHNT and CDR2 FRNRAP. This CDR3 reads CASGPGQPYEQYF. The CDR3 bases are TGTGCTAGTGGGCCGGGACAGCCCTACGAGCAGTACTTC.

V usage is TRBV29-1 and J usage is TRBJ2-3; D gene uncertain. Trimming pared 4 bases from V and 3 bases from J, leaving 11 bases between. Looked up from germline, CDR1 is SQVTM and CDR2 is ANQGSEA. The CDR3 has 13 amino acids. CDR3 coding DNA: TGCAGCGTTGGGATCGGTCTAACAGATACGCAGTATTTT. It is translated as CSVGIGLTDTQYF.

In its sample, this clone was seen once. The V and J genes are TRBV7-8 and TRBJ2-5; D is possibly TRBD1 (5 bases). Germline CDR1 is SGHVS and CDR2 is FQNEAQ. V lost 5 bases, J lost 2 bases, and 12 bases lay in between. CDR3 length equals 14 residues. CDR3 protein: CASSRRQQQETQYF. CDR3 nucleotide sequence: TGTGCCAGCAGCCGAAGACAGCAGCAAGAGACCCAGTACTTC.

This chain uses TRBV20-1 with TRBJ1-2; 7 nucleotides line up with TRBD1. The V gene end was trimmed by 3 bases and the J gene end by 14 bases; junction bases not matched to a gene: 9. The CDR3 has 11 amino acids. CDR1 DFQATT and CDR2 SNEGSKA come from the germline V gene (reference sequence). CDR3 protein: CSAREGTAYTF. CDR3 nucleotide sequence: TGCAGTGCTAGGGAGGGGACAGCATATACCTTC.

The rearrangement links TRBV10-3 to TRBJ2-3; D unresolved. CDR3 length: 13 amino acids. The germline V and J ends were trimmed by 8 bases and 4 bases, with 13 bases remaining between them. Germline V gene sequence: CDR1 ENHRY, CDR2 SYGVKD. CDR3 residues: CAIGQHGPDTQYF. DNA for the CDR3: TGTGCCATCGGCCAGCACGGTCCAGATACGCAGTATTTT.

This clone was recorded a few times. The CDR3 sequence: CASSQSTGTGVNNEQFF. As DNA, the CDR3 is TGTGCCAGCAGCCAATCGACCGGGACAGGGGTCAACAATGAGCAGTTCTTC. The chain has TRBV14 and TRBJ2-1, with 10 bases that match TRBD1. The CDR3 length is 17 residues. CDR1 and CDR2 from the germline V gene are SGHDN and FVKESK. V lost 2 bases, J lost 5 bases, and 9 bases stayed unmatched.

This chain links TRBV7-9 with TRBJ1-1; TRBD1 matches 7 bases. The CDR3 has 11 amino acids. V was pared by 11 bases and J by 6 bases, with 6 bases of the junction left unmatched. Germline V CDR1 and CDR2: SEHNR, FQNEAQ (reference sequence). This chain's CDR3 is CAYGQAAEAFF. The CDR3 DNA reads as TGTGCCTACGGACAGGCCGCTGAAGCTTTCTTT.

A note on this clone: This specimen includes other DNA sequences encoding the same CDR3. V and J are TRBV10-2 and TRBJ2-5; D remains unclear. Germline V gene data show CDR1 as WSHSY and CDR2 as SAAADI. The CDR3 length is 11 residues. The V end was cut by 2 bases, the J end by 5 bases, with 3 bases between. CDR3 residues: CASSERETQYF. The CDR3 DNA reads TGCGCCAGCAGTGAGCGGGAGACCCAGTACTTC.

The chain is built from TRBV7-3 and TRBJ2-2; the match to TRBD2 covers 9 bases. Germline V gene lookup returns CDR1 SGHTA and CDR2 FQGTGA. Trimming removed 5 bases from V and 1 base from J; junction bases left unmatched: 2. The CDR3 has 15 residues. The CDR3 DNA is TGTGCCAGCAGCATACTAGCGGGGAACACCGGGGAGCTGTTTTTT. Its protein product is CASSILAGNTGELFF.

CDR3 loop: CTSSPLTSGGTSQNSEQFF. Here the CDR3 DNA reads TGCACCAGCAGCCCCCTGACTAGCGGGGGGACAAGCCAGAACAGTGAGCAGTTCTTC. V usage is TRBV1 and J usage is TRBJ2-1; the table gives TRBD2 as D, unverified against the DNA. TRBV1 is listed as a pseudogene. This CDR3 contains 19 residues.

The V and J genes are TRBV25-1 and TRBJ2-7; D perhaps matches TRBD2 (6 bases). Trimming stripped 8 bases from V and 2 bases from J, with 10 bases between. CDR3 size: 12 residues. Germline CDR1 MGHDK, CDR2 SYGVNS. DNA for the CDR3: TGTGCCAGCCAGCGGAGGGCCTACGAGCAGTACTTC. It translates to CASQRRAYEQYF.